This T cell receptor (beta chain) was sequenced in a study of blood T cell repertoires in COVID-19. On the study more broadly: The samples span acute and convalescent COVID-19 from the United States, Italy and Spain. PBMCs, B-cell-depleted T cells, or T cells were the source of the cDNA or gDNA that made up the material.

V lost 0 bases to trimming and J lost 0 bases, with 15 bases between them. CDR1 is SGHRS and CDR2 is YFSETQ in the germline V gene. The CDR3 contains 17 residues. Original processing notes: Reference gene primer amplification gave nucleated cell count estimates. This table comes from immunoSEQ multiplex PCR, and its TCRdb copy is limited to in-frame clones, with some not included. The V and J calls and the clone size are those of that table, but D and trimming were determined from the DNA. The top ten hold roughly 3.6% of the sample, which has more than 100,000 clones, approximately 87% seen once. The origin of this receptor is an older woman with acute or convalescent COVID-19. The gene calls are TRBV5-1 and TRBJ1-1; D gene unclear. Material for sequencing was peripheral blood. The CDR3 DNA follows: TGCGCCAGCAGCTTGGGCCTCACTAAAAGTCTGAACACTGAAGCTTTCTTT. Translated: CASSLGLTKSLNTEAFF. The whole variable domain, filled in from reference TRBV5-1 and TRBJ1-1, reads KAGVTQTPRYLIKTRGQQVTLSCSPISGHRSVSWYQQTPGQGLQFLFEYFSETQRNKGNFPGRFSGRQFSNSRSEMNVSTLELGDSALYLCASSLGLTKSLNTEAFFGQGTRLTVV.